This T cell receptor beta chain was found in a study of siplizumab effects on memory and regulatory T cells. Findings and caveats of the study: Siplizumab brought about a significant reduction in alloreactive sequences traceable to unstimulated CD4+ memory cells.

Germline assignment: CDR1 SGHNT and CDR2 YENEEA. J lost 7 bases, V lost 2 bases, and 11 bases had no gene match. CDR3 size: 16 residues. Clones were sequenced by immunoSEQ multiplex PCR, and TCRdb holds only the in-frame ones, with some missing. This sample carries about 100,000 clones, 85% to 95% of them seen once, and the ten largest clones take about 0.62%. A remark on this clone: Its antigen is still unknown.

The rearrangement uses TRBV11-3 and TRBJ2-7; 10 nucleotides line up with TRBD2. The TCR comes from a human donor in good health. Input material: Tregs sorted from blood. CDR3 nucleotides: TGTGCCAGCAGCTTATCTGCTCTAGCGGGAGTGTTTGAGCAGTACTTC. Its protein is CASSLSALAGVFEQYF.